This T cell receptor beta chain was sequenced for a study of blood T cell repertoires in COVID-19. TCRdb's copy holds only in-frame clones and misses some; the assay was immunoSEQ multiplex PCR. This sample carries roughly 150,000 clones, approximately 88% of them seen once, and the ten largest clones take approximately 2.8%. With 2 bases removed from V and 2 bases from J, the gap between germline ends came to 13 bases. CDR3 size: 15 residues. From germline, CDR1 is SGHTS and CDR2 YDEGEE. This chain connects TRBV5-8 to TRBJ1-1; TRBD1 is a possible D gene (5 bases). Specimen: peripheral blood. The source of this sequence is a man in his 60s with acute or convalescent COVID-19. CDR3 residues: CASSLVGGGNTEAFF. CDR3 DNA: TGTGCCAGCAGCTTAGTGGGGGGGGGTAACACTGAAGCTTTCTTT. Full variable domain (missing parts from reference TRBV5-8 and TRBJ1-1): EAGVTQSPTHLIKTRGQQATLRCSPISGHTSVYWYQQALGLGLQFLLWYDEGEERNRGNFPPRFSGRQFPNYSSELNVNALELEDSALYLCASSLVGGGNTEAFFGQGTRLTVV.